This T cell receptor (beta chain) is from a study of blood T cells in healthy people across ages. The CDR3 has 13 amino acids. Per germline, CDR1 SGHAT and CDR2 FQNNGV. With V trimmed by 5 bases and J by 11 bases, 11 bases remained unmatched. Combining a sample-barcoded 5' primer with a J-beta primer mix, a second PCR ran for roughly 7 to 11 cycles. From the 5' RACE reads, TCRdb called clonotypes with MiXCR, one entry per CDR3 protein. The table has roughly 1.4 million distinct CDR3 sequences, around 59% seen once. Donors gave around 10 milliliters of peripheral blood apiece. J is TRBJ1-1 and V is TRBV11-2; 7 bases map to TRBD1. The source of this sequence is a man between 18 and 35 years old in good health. The sample taken for sequencing was blood. CDR3 sequence (DNA): TGTGCCAGCAGCCCCCCCGGACAGGCCAAGGCTTTCTTT. Translating it yields CASSPPGQAKAFF.